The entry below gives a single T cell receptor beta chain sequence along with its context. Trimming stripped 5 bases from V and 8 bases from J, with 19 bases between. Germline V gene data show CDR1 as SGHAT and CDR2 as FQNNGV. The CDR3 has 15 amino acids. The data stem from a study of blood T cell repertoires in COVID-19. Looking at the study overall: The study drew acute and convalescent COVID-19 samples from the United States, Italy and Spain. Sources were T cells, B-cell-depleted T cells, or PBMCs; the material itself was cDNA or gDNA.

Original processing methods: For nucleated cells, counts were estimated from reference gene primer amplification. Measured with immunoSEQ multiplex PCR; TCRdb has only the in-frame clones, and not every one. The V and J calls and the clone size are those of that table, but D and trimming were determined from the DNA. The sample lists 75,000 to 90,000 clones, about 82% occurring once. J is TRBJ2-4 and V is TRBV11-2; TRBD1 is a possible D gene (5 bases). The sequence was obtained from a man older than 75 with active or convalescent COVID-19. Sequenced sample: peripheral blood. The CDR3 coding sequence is TGTGCCAGCAGCAGTCCTCCGAGAAGGGGTTACATTCAGTACTTC. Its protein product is CASSSPPRRGYIQYF.